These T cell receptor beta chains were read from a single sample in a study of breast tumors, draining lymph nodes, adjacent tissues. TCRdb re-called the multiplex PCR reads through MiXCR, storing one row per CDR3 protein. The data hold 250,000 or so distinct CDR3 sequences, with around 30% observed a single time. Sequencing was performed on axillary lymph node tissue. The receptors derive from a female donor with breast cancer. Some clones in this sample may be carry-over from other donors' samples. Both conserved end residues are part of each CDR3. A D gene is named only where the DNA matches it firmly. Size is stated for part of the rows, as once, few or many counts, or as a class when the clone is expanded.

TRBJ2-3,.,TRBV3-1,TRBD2,CASSGGWGAGDTQYF,TGTGCCAGCAGCGGCGGGTGGGGAGCGGGGGATACGCAGTATTTT
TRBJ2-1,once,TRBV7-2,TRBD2,CASSALAGEYYNEQFF,TGTGCCAGCAGCGCGCTAGCGGGAGAATATTACAATGAGCAGTTCTTC
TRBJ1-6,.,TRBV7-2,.,CAGSPWRGPGSSYNSPLHF,TGTGCCGGCAGCCCCTGGCGAGGCCCCGGTAGCTCCTATAATTCACCCCTCCACTTT
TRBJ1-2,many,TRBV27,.,CASRSLLYYGYTF,TGTGCCAGCAGGAGTCTGCTATACTATGGCTACACCTTC
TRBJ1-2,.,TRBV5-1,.,CASSFGGQYGYTF,TGCGCCAGCAGCTTCGGGGGGCAGTATGGCTACACCTTC
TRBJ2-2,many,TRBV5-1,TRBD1,CASSLTGTGNTGELFF,TGCGCCAGCAGCCTTACCGGGACAGGGAACACCGGGGAGCTGTTTTTT
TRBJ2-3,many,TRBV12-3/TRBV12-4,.,CASNRYLGGGTDTQYF,TGTGCCAGCAACCGGTACCTGGGAGGGGGTACAGATACGCAGTATTTT
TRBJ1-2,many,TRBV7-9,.,CASSLAGGAWGYTF,TGTGCCAGCAGCTTAGCGGGGGGCGCGTGGGGCTACACCTTC
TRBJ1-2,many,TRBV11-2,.,CASSEEDVGYGYTF,TGTGCCAGCAGCGAAGAGGACGTTGGCTATGGCTACACCTTC
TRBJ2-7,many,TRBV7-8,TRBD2,CASSWGLAVDYEQYF,TGTGCCAGCAGCTGGGGACTAGCGGTTGACTACGAGCAGTACTTC
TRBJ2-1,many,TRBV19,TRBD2,CATRGLAGEQFF,TGTGCTACCCGGGGACTAGCGGGTGAGCAGTTCTTC
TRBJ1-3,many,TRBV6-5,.,CASSSTGSGNTIYF,TGTGCCAGCAGTTCGACAGGCTCTGGAAACACCATATATTTT
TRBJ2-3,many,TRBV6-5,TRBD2,CASSYRSGSSTDTQYF,TGTGCCAGCAGTTATCGGAGCGGGAGTAGCACAGATACGCAGTATTTT
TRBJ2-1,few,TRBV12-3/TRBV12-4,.,CASSFLSFNEQFF,TGTGCCAGCAGTTTTTTAAGTTTCAATGAGCAGTTCTTC
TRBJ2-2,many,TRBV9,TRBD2,CASSAGLVGTGELFF,TGTGCCAGCAGCGCGGGACTAGTGGGCACCGGGGAGCTGTTTTTT
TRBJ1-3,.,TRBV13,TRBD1,CASSHPGTVERNTIYF,TGTGCCAGCAGCCATCCCGGGACAGTGGAGAGAAACACCATATATTTT
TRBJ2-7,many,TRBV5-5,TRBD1,CASSSQQGAYEQYF,TGTGCCAGCAGCTCGCAACAGGGGGCTTACGAGCAGTACTTC
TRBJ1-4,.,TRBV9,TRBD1,CASSPLQGGVTNEKLFF,TGTGCCAGCAGCCCTCTACAGGGGGGGGTCACTAATGAAAAACTGTTTTTT
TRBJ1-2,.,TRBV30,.,CAGRGTSKGNGYTF,TGTGCCGGCCGGGGGACCTCCAAAGGTAATGGCTACACCTTC
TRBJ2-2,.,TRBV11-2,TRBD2,CASSRLAGDTGELFF,TGTGCCAGCAGCCGACTAGCGGGGGACACCGGGGAGCTGTTTTTT
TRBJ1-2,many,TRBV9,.,CASSSKPGPLAEGYGYTF,TGTGCCAGCAGCTCCAAACCGGGACCCCTCGCGGAAGGTTATGGCTACACCTTC
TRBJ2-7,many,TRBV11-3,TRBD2,CASSFGLAGEQYF,TGTGCCAGCAGCTTTGGACTAGCGGGAGAGCAGTACTTC
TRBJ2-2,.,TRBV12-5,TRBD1,CASGSSDRADAGELFF,TGTGCTAGTGGTTCCTCGGACAGGGCTGACGCCGGGGAGCTGTTTTTT
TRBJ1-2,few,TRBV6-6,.,CASSHSPAQYGYTF,TGTGCCAGCAGTCACTCACCAGCCCAGTATGGCTACACCTTC
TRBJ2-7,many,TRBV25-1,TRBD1,CASSETGGRYEQYF,TGTGCCAGCAGTGAAACAGGGGGGCGGTACGAGCAGTACTTC
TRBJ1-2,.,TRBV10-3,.,CAISEGTRRNYGYTF,TGTGCCATCAGTGAGGGGACAAGGAGAAACTATGGCTACACCTTC
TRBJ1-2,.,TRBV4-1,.,CASREGPGAIYGYIF,TGCGCCAGCAGAGAGGGCCCCGGAGCAATCTATGGCTACATCTTC
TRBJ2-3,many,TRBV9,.,CASSILAGNTDTQYF,TGTGCCAGCAGCATTCTAGCCGGAAACACAGATACGCAGTATTTT
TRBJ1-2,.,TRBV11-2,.,CASSLHDGGLWYGYTF,TGTGCCAGCAGCTTACATGACGGCGGGTTATGGTATGGCTACACCTTC
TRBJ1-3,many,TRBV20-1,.,CSASVKAAGNTIYF,TGCAGTGCTAGTGTGAAGGCCGCTGGAAACACCATATATTTT
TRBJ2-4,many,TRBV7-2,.,CASSREVSSVQYF,TGTGCCAGCAGCAGAGAGGTCTCCTCAGTTCAGTACTTC
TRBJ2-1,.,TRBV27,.,CASSSDPGNEQLF,TGTGCCAGCAGTTCAGATCCAGGCAACGAGCAGCTCTTC
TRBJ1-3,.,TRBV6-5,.,CASRGGYGGSGNTIYF,TGTGCCAGCAGGGGGGGATACGGTGGCTCTGGAAACACCATATATTTT
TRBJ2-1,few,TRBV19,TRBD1,CASRDRAHGEQSF,TGTGCCAGCCGGGACAGGGCCCATGGGGAGCAGTCCTTC
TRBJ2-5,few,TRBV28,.,CASSSIVALQETQYF,TGTGCCAGCAGTTCCATAGTCGCCCTACAAGAGACCCAGTACTTC
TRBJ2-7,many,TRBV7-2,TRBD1,CASRRAPGQAHEQYF,TGTGCCAGCAGACGTGCCCCGGGACAGGCCCACGAGCAGTACTTC
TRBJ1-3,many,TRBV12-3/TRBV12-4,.,CASSAGTFGNTIYF,TGTGCCAGCAGCGCCGGGACATTTGGAAACACCATATATTTT
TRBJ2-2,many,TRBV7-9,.,CASSLVHLTTGELFF,TGTGCCAGCAGCTTGGTACACCTGACTACCGGGGAGCTGTTTTTT
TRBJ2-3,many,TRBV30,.,CAWGTTDTQYF,TGTGCCTGGGGGACTACAGATACGCAGTATTTT
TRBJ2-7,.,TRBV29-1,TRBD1,CSVSDVGQGSPNEQYF,TGCAGCGTTTCAGACGTGGGACAGGGGAGCCCCAATGAGCAGTACTTC
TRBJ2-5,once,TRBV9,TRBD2,CASSTSLPGTGGGGTQYF,TGTGCCAGCAGCACCTCACTGCCCGGGACGGGGGGAGGAGGGACCCAGTACTTC
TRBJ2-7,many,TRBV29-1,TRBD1,CSVPGQGEYEQYF,TGCAGCGTCCCGGGACAGGGGGAATACGAGCAGTACTTC